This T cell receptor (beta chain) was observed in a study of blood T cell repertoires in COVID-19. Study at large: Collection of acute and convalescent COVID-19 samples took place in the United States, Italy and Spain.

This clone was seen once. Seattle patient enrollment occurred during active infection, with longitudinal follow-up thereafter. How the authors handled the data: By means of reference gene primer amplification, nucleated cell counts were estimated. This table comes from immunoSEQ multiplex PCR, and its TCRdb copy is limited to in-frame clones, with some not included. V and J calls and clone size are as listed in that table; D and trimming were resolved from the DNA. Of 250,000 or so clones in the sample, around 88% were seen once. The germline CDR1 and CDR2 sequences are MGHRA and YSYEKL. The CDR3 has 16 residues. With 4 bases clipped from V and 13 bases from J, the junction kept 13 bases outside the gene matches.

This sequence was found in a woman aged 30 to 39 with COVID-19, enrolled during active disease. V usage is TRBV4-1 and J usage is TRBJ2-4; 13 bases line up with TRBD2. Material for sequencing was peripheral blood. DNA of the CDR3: TGCGCCAGCAGCCCAGTTTATCCCGGGACTAGCGGGGTCCAGTACTTC. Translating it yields CASSPVYPGTSGVQYF.